What follows are 29 T cell receptor beta chains derived from one specimen sequenced in a study of cytomegalovirus exposure and HLA in healthy donors. PCR primers comprised 60 Vbeta and 13 Jbeta primers. TCRdb keeps only in-frame clones here, not all; method: immunoSEQ multiplex PCR. The sample has 170,000 or so clones; about 86% are singletons. Sequences were obtained from PBMCs. These receptors originate from a woman aged 18-35 years in good health and CMV-seronegative.

A few counts support this clone. The genes are TRBV6-5 and TRBJ2-7, with TRBD2 matching over 10 bases. This CDR3 spans 13 amino acids. After removal of 5 bases from V and 3 bases from J, the junction contained 1 base not matched to a gene. CDR1 and CDR2 from the germline V gene are MNHEY and SVGAGI. CDR3 region: CASSRTSGYEQYF. The CDR3 DNA reads as TGTGCCAGCAGTAGGACTAGCGGCTACGAGCAGTACTTC.

The rearrangement links TRBV9 to TRBJ1-1, with a weak D call TRBD1 (5 bases). This CDR3 has 15 residues. Trimming took off 0 bases at V and 3 bases at J, with 12 bases between the two ends. Germline V CDR1 and CDR2: SGDLS, YYNGEE. The CDR3 nucleotides read TGTGCCAGCAGCGTAGGTCGGGGGAGGGACACTGAAGCTTTCTTT. Amino acids: CASSVGRGRDTEAFF. Variable domain in full (rest from reference TRBV9 and TRBJ1-1): DSGVTQTPKHLITATGQRVTLRCSPRSGDLSVYWYQQSLDQGLQFLIQYYNGEERAKGNILERFSAQQFPDLHSELNLSSLELGDSALYFCASSVGRGRDTEAFFGQGTRLTVV.

There are a few counts of this clone. V gene TRBV4-1 combines with J gene TRBJ1-5, with D unresolved. The CDR3 has 15 amino acids. With 0 bases removed from V and 4 bases from J, the gap between germline ends came to 10 bases. Germline V lookup: CDR1 MGHRA, CDR2 YSYEKL. CDR3 nucleotide sequence: TGCGCCAGCAGCCAAGATGCGGGCAGGAATCAGCCCCAGCATTTT. Protein: CASSQDAGRNQPQHF.

J is TRBJ2-3 and V is TRBV2; D may be TRBD2 (7 bases). CDR3 length: 15 amino acids. CDR1 and CDR2 (germline): SNHLY, FYNNEI. Deletions cut 8 bases from V and 1 base from J, with 16 bases between. CDR3 DNA: TGTGCCAGCTCCTTGGGGGGGGCTGGCACAGATACGCAGTATTTT. Encoded protein: CASSLGGAGTDTQYF.

The rearrangement links TRBV27 to TRBJ2-4; D remains ambiguous. The CDR3 loop spans 16 amino acids. Trimming shortened V by 1 base and J by 0 bases, and 10 bases separated the two germline ends. CDR1 MNHEY and CDR2 SMNVEV come from the germline V gene (reference sequence). This chain's CDR3 is CASSLYPSRAKNIQYF. CDR3 DNA sequence: TGTGCCAGCAGTTTATACCCGTCGAGAGCCAAAAACATTCAGTACTTC.

The chain recombines TRBV28 with TRBJ2-7; 8 bases are a match to TRBD1. The CDR3 has 13 residues. V was clipped by 7 bases and J by 2 bases; unmatched bases: 4. Per germline, CDR1 MDHEN and CDR2 SYDVKM. CDR3 nucleotide sequence: TGTGCCAGCAAAACAGGGGGTACCTACGAGCAGTACTTC. It encodes CASKTGGTYEQYF. The full variable domain, completed using reference TRBV28 and TRBJ2-7, is DVKVTQSSRYLVKRTGEKVFLECVQDMDHENMFWYRQDPGLGLRLIYFSYDVKMKEKGDIPEGYSVSREKKERFSLILESASTNQTSMYLCASKTGGTYEQYFGPGTRLTVT.

The chain carries TRBV18 and TRBJ1-1, with D perhaps TRBD1 (6 bases). CDR1 is KGHSH and CDR2 is LQKENI in the germline V gene. Trimming pared 1 base from V and 3 bases from J, leaving 12 bases between. The CDR3 is 15 residues long. The CDR3 is CASSPRQGMDTEAFF. In DNA form, the CDR3 reads TGTGCCAGCTCACCACGTCAGGGGATGGACACTGAAGCTTTCTTT.

V and J are TRBV29-1 and TRBJ1-5; the match to TRBD1 covers 10 bases. Per the germline V gene, CDR1 is SQVTM and CDR2 is ANQGSEA. Losses at the gene ends were 7 bases for V and 5 bases for J; bases not matched to a gene: 8. There are 14 residues in the CDR3. CDR3 sequence: CSATGTGVDQPQHF. The CDR3 nucleotides are TGCAGCGCTACCGGGACAGGGGTGGATCAGCCCCAGCATTTT.

V and J are TRBV2 and TRBJ1-1; D is possibly TRBD1 (5 bases). CDR1 is SNHLY and CDR2 is FYNNEI in the germline V gene. The CDR3 totals 14 residues. Trimming removed 6 bases at V and 0 bases at J, with 11 bases between. The CDR3 sequence: CASSPQGMNTEAFF. DNA of the CDR3: TGTGCCAGCAGCCCTCAGGGAATGAACACTGAAGCTTTCTTT.

This chain uses TRBV19 with TRBJ1-2; a possible D gene is TRBD1 (5 bases). Per germline, CDR1 LNHDA and CDR2 SQIVND (reference sequence). The V and J ends lost 4 bases and 4 bases respectively, with 16 bases between them. This CDR3 region has 15 residues. CDR3: CASSTGPRYFYGYTF. The CDR3 DNA reads as TGTGCCAGTAGTACAGGGCCCCGTTATTTCTATGGCTACACCTTC. Filled out from reference TRBV19 and TRBJ1-2, the complete variable domain reads DGGITQSPKYLFRKEGQNVTLSCEQNLNHDAMYWYRQDPGQGLRLIYYSQIVNDFQKGDIAEGYSVSREKKESFPLTVTSAQKNPTAFYLCASSTGPRYFYGYTFGSGTRLTVV.

DNA of the CDR3: TGTGCCAGCACCCCGGACGGGAGGAATTCACCCCTCCACTTT. Its protein product is CASTPDGRNSPLHF. The chain is built from TRBV2 and TRBJ1-6; no clear D gene. With 7 bases removed from V and 7 bases from J, the gap between germline ends came to 14 bases. This CDR3 is 14 amino acids long. Germline assignment: CDR1 SNHLY and CDR2 FYNNEI.

The chain combines TRBV11-2 with TRBJ2-2, with D hard to call. CDR3 length: 14 residues. Trimming removed 3 bases from V and 7 bases from J, with 12 bases in between. CDR1 and CDR2 from the germline V gene are SGHAT and FQNNGV. The CDR3 DNA sequence: TGTGCCAGCAGCTTCACAACGGGTCTCGGGGAGCTGTTTTTT. It encodes CASSFTTGLGELFF. Using reference TRBV11-2 and TRBJ2-2 for the parts outside the CDR3, the full variable domain is EAGVAQSPRYKIIEKRQSVAFWCNPISGHATLYWYQQILGQGPKLLIQFQNNGVVDDSQLPKDRFSAERLKGVDSTLKIQPAKLEDSAVYLCASSFTTGLGELFFGEGSRLTVL.

The chain combines TRBV7-8 with TRBJ1-5, with TRBD1 matching 7 bases. V was clipped by 3 bases and J by 1 base; unmatched bases: 9. In germline, CDR1 is SGHVS, CDR2 FQNEAQ. This CDR3 has 17 amino acids. CDR3 residues: CASSFRQGPLSNQPQHF. The CDR3 nucleotides read TGTGCCAGCAGCTTCCGACAGGGTCCCTTGAGCAATCAGCCCCAGCATTTT.

J is TRBJ2-7 and V is TRBV27, with 7 bases fitting TRBD1. The CDR3 totals 14 residues. V dropped 2 bases and J dropped 4; count of bases not matched to a gene: 5. Germline lookup yields CDR1 MNHEY and CDR2 SMNVEV (reference sequence). In DNA, the CDR3 is TGTGCCAGCAGTTTACAGGGGGTGAATTACGAGCAGTACTTC. Encoded protein: CASSLQGVNYEQYF.

J is TRBJ2-5 and V is TRBV5-1; 9 nucleotides line up with TRBD1. The V and J ends lost 6 bases and 5 bases, in that order; junction bases with no gene match: 5. CDR3 length: 13 residues. Germline V gene sequence: CDR1 SGHRS, CDR2 YFSETQ. CDR3 coding DNA: TGCGCCAGCACCACAGGGGGCGGGGAGACCCAGTACTTC. Protein sequence: CASTTGGGETQYF. Drawing the rest from reference TRBV5-1 and TRBJ2-5, the complete variable domain is KAGVTQTPRYLIKTRGQQVTLSCSPISGHRSVSWYQQTPGQGLQFLFEYFSETQRNKGNFPGRFSGRQFSNSRSEMNVSTLELGDSALYLCASTTGGGETQYFGPGTRLLVL.

This sequence joins TRBV5-1 and TRBJ2-3; TRBD2 matches at 7 bases. In germline, CDR1 is SGHRS, CDR2 YFSETQ. Unmatched junction bases numbered 13, after V lost 1 base and J lost 14 bases. The length of the CDR3 is 14 residues. In DNA, the CDR3 is TGCGCCAGCAGCTTGTTGGCGGGAGAGACTCTACCGTATTTT. Residues: CASSLLAGETLPYF. Based on the CDR3 plus reference TRBV5-1 and TRBJ2-3, the full variable domain is KAGVTQTPRYLIKTRGQQVTLSCSPISGHRSVSWYQQTPGQGLQFLFEYFSETQRNKGNFPGRFSGRQFSNSRSEMNVSTLELGDSALYLCASSLLAGETLPYFGPGTRLTVL.

The chain is built from TRBV19 and TRBJ1-1; D gene unclear. This CDR3 has 11 amino acids. The V end was cut by 4 bases, the J end by 3 bases, with 3 bases between. Looked up from germline, CDR1 is LNHDA and CDR2 is SQIVND (reference sequence). CDR3 sequence reads: CASSTYTEAFF. CDR3 DNA sequence: TGTGCCAGTAGTACGTACACTGAAGCTTTCTTT.

The rearrangement links TRBV10-2 to TRBJ2-4; 10 nucleotides match TRBD1. Germline assignment: CDR1 WSHSY and CDR2 SAAADI. The ends lost 9 bases at V and 5 bases at J; junction bases unmatched: 7. CDR3 length: 14 amino acids. CDR3 residues: CASRDRGMENIQYF. Written as DNA, the CDR3 is TGCGCCAGTAGGGACAGGGGAATGGAAAACATTCAGTACTTC.

On this clone: Relative to the germline gene, one junction end is altered; a read error may explain this. The V gene is TRBV7-7, the J gene TRBJ2-3; 7 positions agree with TRBD2. Germline-derived CDR1 and CDR2 are SSHAT and FNYEAQ (reference sequence). The CDR3 covers 16 residues. For the CDR3, the DNA is TGTGCTAGCAGCTACCCCGAAGCGGGAAACACAGATACGCAGTATTTT. Protein sequence: CASSYPEAGNTDTQYF.

In nucleotides, the CDR3 is TGTGCCAGCACCCGCGGGATGGGACAGCCCCAGCATTTT. This gives the protein CASTRGMGQPQHF. The chain combines TRBV28 with TRBJ1-5, with D hard to call. The CDR3 runs 13 residues. Germline assignment: CDR1 MDHEN and CDR2 SYDVKM. V lost 7 bases and J lost 7, with 14 bases in between. The whole variable domain, filled in from reference TRBV28 and TRBJ1-5, reads DVKVTQSSRYLVKRTGEKVFLECVQDMDHENMFWYRQDPGLGLRLIYFSYDVKMKEKGDIPEGYSVSREKKERFSLILESASTNQTSMYLCASTRGMGQPQHFGDGTRLSIL.

V is TRBV2 and J is TRBJ1-3; TRBD1 agrees at 9 bases. Germline V gene sequence: CDR1 SNHLY, CDR2 FYNNEI. The V segment lost 6 bases and the J segment 0 bases; nucleotides outside the gene matches: 6. The CDR3 has 16 residues. The CDR3 coding sequence is TGTGCCAGCAGAGAGACAGGGGGAAACTCTGGAAACACCATATATTTT. It is translated as CASRETGGNSGNTIYF. The full variable domain, in which reference TRBV2 and TRBJ1-3 provide the parts outside the CDR3, is EPEVTQTPSHQVTQMGQEVILRCVPISNHLYFYWYRQILGQKVEFLVSFYNNEISEKSEIFDDQFSVERPDGSNFTLKIRSTKLEDSAMYFCASRETGGNSGNTIYFGEGSWLTVV.

The rearrangement links TRBV30 to TRBJ2-5, with TRBD1 matching 7 bases. Unmatched junction bases numbered 3, after V lost 3 bases and J lost 5 bases. CDR3 length equals 12 residues. CDR1 is GTSNPN, CDR2 SVGIG, per germline (reference sequence). CDR3 sequence (DNA): TGTGCCTGGAGCCCCAGGGGGGAGACCCAGTACTTC. This translates into CAWSPRGETQYF.

The J gene is TRBJ1-5, the V gene TRBV12-5; 7 positions agree with TRBD1. V was pared by 6 bases and J by 5 bases, with 7 bases of the junction left unmatched. The CDR3 extends over 14 amino acids. Germline assignment: CDR1 LGHNT and CDR2 FRNRAP. The CDR3 bases are TGTGCTAGTGGCCCGGGACAGTGGGATCAGCCCCAGCATTTT. Encoded protein: CASGPGQWDQPQHF. The variable domain in full, with the rest retrieved from reference TRBV12-5 and TRBJ1-5, is DARVTQTPRHKVTEMGQEVTMRCQPILGHNTVFWYRQTMMQGLELLAYFRNRAPLDDSGMPKDRFSAEMPDATLATLKIQPSEPRDSAVYFCASGPGQWDQPQHFGDGTRLSIL.

The chain carries TRBV5-1 and TRBJ2-7; 8 bases agree with TRBD2. The trim removed 0 bases at V and 0 bases at J, leaving 8 bases unmatched. Germline V gene sequence: CDR1 SGHRS, CDR2 YFSETQ. This CDR3 is 17 amino acids long. The DNA for the CDR3 is TGCGCCAGCAGCTTGGGGGCTAGCGGGCCGAGCTCCTACGAGCAGTACTTC. It encodes CASSLGASGPSSYEQYF.

The chain is built from TRBV7-9 and TRBJ2-7; 7 bases agree with TRBD1. Germline trimming cut 4 bases from V and 4 bases from J; bases unmatched to any gene: 7. Germline V CDR1 and CDR2: SEHNR, FQNEAQ (reference sequence). The CDR3 length is 14 residues. CDR3 loop: CASSSRDRSYEQYF. As DNA, the CDR3 is TGTGCCAGCAGCTCCCGGGACAGATCGTACGAGCAGTACTTC. Drawing the rest from reference TRBV7-9 and TRBJ2-7, the complete variable domain is DTGVSQNPRHKITKRGQNVTFRCDPISEHNRLYWYRQTLGQGPEFLTYFQNEAQLEKSRLLSDRFSAERPKGSFSTLEIQRTEQGDSAMYLCASSSRDRSYEQYFGPGTRLTVT.

In regard to this clone: A junction boundary mismatches the germline segment, possibly from a read error. This chain joins TRBV28 and TRBJ2-7; perhaps TRBD2 as D (6 bases). CDR1 MDHEN and CDR2 SYDVKM come from the germline V gene. This CDR3 is built from 12 residues. CDR3 coding DNA: TGTGCCAGCAGCCAAGGGACTTACGGGCAGTACTTC. Translating gives CASSQGTYGQYF. Based on the CDR3 plus reference TRBV28 and TRBJ2-7, the full variable domain is DVKVTQSSRYLVKRTGEKVFLECVQDMDHENMFWYRQDPGLGLRLIYFSYDVKMKEKGDIPEGYSVSREKKERFSLILESASTNQTSMYLCASSQGTYGQYFGPGTRLTVT.

The chain employs TRBV27 and TRBJ2-1, with D perhaps matching TRBD2 (6 bases). Germline V gene lookup returns CDR1 MNHEY and CDR2 SMNVEV (reference sequence). V shed 4 bases and J shed 1 base, with 8 bases lying between them. The CDR3 length is 14 residues. The CDR3 sequence: CASSSGLSYNEQFF. The CDR3, as DNA: TGTGCCAGCAGTTCGGGACTGTCCTACAATGAGCAGTTCTTC.

The gene calls are TRBV6-1 and TRBJ1-5; D unresolved. The CDR3 extends over 13 amino acids. The germline V gene encodes CDR1 MNHNS and CDR2 SASEGT. V was trimmed by 6 bases and J by 3 bases, leaving 9 bases between them. The CDR3 reads CASRRQNNQPQHF. CDR3 nucleotides: TGTGCCAGCAGGCGACAAAACAATCAGCCCCAGCATTTT.

This clone was found a few times. Other DNA sequences in this sample translate to the same CDR3. The chain couples TRBV6-5 to TRBJ2-3; 10 positions agree with TRBD1. CDR3 length: 15 amino acids. The germline CDR1 and CDR2 sequences are MNHEY and SVGAGI. V shed 2 bases and J 1 base; nucleotides not matched to a gene: 0. The CDR3 here is CASSYGTGGTDTQYF. CDR3 nucleotides: TGTGCCAGCAGTTACGGGACAGGGGGCACAGATACGCAGTATTTT.